The 13 T cell receptor beta chains below were found in one sample sequenced in a study of T cell repertoires in cytomegalovirus infection. MiXCR, applied by TCRdb to the reads, yields one record per CDR3 protein. The sample has nearly 650,000 distinct CDR3 sequences; 20% to 25% are singletons. Material for sequencing was CD8+ T cells from PBMCs. Every receptor here comes from a human donor in good health (CMV status not recorded). Some clones in this sample may be carry-over from other donors' samples.

About this clonotype: This clone may be a read error of a much larger clone one base away. The chain combines TRBV11-2 with TRBJ1-1, with no clear D. Germline CDR1 is SGHAT and CDR2 is FQNNGV. CDR3 length equals 14 residues. The CDR3: CVSSPGRRWTEAFF. The CDR3 DNA is TGTGTCAGCAGCCCCGGACGAAGGTGGACTGAAGCTTTCTTT.

This clonotype showed up many times. DNA for the CDR3: TGTGCCAGCAGCAGCGGTCCTGGCTCCGAGCAGTACGTC. This translates into CASSSGPGSEQYV. This chain joins TRBV7-8 and TRBJ2-7; D may be TRBD2 (5 bases). Trimming stripped 5 bases from V and 6 bases from J, with 14 bases between. The CDR3 covers 13 residues. Per germline, CDR1 SGHVS and CDR2 FQNEAQ.

This clonotype has just a few counts. The rearrangement links TRBV29-1 to TRBJ1-1; D not resolved. This CDR3 is 9 amino acids long. Per the germline V gene, CDR1 is SQVTM and CDR2 is ANQGSEA. V gave up 6 bases and J gave up 1 base, with 0 bases separating them. The CDR3 reads CSVNTEAFF. The CDR3 DNA sequence: TGCAGCGTGAACACTGAAGCTTTCTTT. Using reference TRBV29-1 and TRBJ1-1 for the parts outside the CDR3, the full variable domain is SAVISQKPSRDICQRGTSLTIQCQVDSQVTMMFWYRQQPGQSLTLIATANQGSEATYESGFVIDKFPISRPNLTFSTLTVSNMSPEDSSIYLCSVNTEAFFGQGTRLTVV.

V is TRBV28 and J is TRBJ2-2; 8 bases align to TRBD1. Germline trimming cut 5 bases from V and 1 base from J; bases unmatched to any gene: 3. Looked up from germline, CDR1 is MDHEN and CDR2 is SYDVKM. The CDR3 length is 15 residues. The CDR3 nucleotides are TGTGCCAGCAGTGGACAGGGTATGAACACCGGGGAGCTGTTTTTT. Translating gives CASSGQGMNTGELFF.

This clonotype was counted only a few times. V gene TRBV27 combines with J gene TRBJ2-1, with D hard to call. Germline V gene sequence: CDR1 MNHEY, CDR2 SMNVEV (reference sequence). Trimming removed 4 bases from V and 9 bases from J, with 10 bases in between. The CDR3 is 12 amino acids. Here the CDR3 DNA reads TGTGCCAGCAGTTCACTAAGGGCTGAGCAGTTCTTC. It encodes CASSSLRAEQFF.

The V and J genes are TRBV27 and TRBJ2-3; possible D gene TRBD1, 5 bases. The CDR3 consists of 12 residues. Germline V gene sequence: CDR1 MNHEY, CDR2 SMNVEV (reference sequence). Trimming took 3 bases from V and 6 from J, leaving 7 bases between them. DNA for the CDR3: TGTGCCAGCAGTTTCAAGGGGGATACGCAGTATTTT. It yields the protein CASSFKGDTQYF.

The chain's CDR3 is CASSRGLGVNTGELFF. CDR3 nucleotides: TGTGCCAGCTCTCGGGGCTTGGGGGTTAACACCGGGGAGCTGTTTTTT. The chain combines TRBV6-5 with TRBJ2-2; D could derive from TRBD1 or TRBD2 (5 bases each). The germline V and J ends were trimmed by 8 bases and 2 bases, with 18 bases remaining between them. The CDR3 consists of 16 residues. CDR1 MNHEY and CDR2 SVGAGI come from the germline V gene.

The J gene is TRBJ2-7, the V gene TRBV7-2; perhaps D is TRBD1 or TRBD2 (5 bases each). Germline V gives CDR1 SGHTA, CDR2 FQGNSA. The CDR3 contains 13 residues. V lost 5 bases and J lost 0, with 8 bases in between. The CDR3: CTSSLRGSYEQYV. CDR3 DNA sequence: TGTACCAGCAGCCTGAGGGGCTCCTACGAGCAGTACGTC.

The chain carries TRBV6-6 and TRBJ2-1; 10 positions match TRBD2. Germline loops: CDR1 MNHNY, CDR2 SVGAGI (reference sequence). The CDR3 has 14 residues. V was pared by 7 bases and J by 6 bases, with 6 bases of the junction left unmatched. CDR3 DNA sequence: TGTGCCAGCACCCCAGCGGGGGGGTTCAATGAGCAGTTCTTC. Its translation: CASTPAGGFNEQFF.

The V call is TRBV28, the J call TRBJ2-3; maybe TRBD1 (5 bases). V was trimmed by 9 bases and J by 12 bases, leaving 16 bases between them. CDR3 length: 11 residues. Germline loops: CDR1 MDHEN, CDR2 SYDVKM. CDR3 loop: CASSGPDAQYF. In DNA, the CDR3 is TGTGCCAGTTCAGGGCCCGACGCACAGTATTTT.

CDR3 residues: CASSFPPAKTSTDTQYF. The DNA for the CDR3 is TGTGCCAGCAGTTTCCCACCCGCGAAGACAAGCACAGATACGCAGTATTTT. The rearrangement uses TRBV28 and TRBJ2-3; D is undetermined. Germline V CDR1 and CDR2: MDHEN, SYDVKM. V lost 3 bases and J 0 bases, leaving 16 bases between the germline ends. The CDR3 is 17 residues long.

This clonotype has just a few counts. The chain employs TRBV27 and TRBJ2-3, with D possibly being TRBD2 (7 bases). The V gene lost 5 bases and the J gene lost 6 bases, with 21 bases spanning the gap. Germline CDR1 and CDR2: MNHEY and SMNVEV (reference sequence). This CDR3 has 16 amino acids. Here the CDR3 reads CASSPSLGGGADTQYF. The CDR3 nucleotides read TGTGCCAGCAGTCCCTCTTTAGGGGGGGGCGCCGATACGCAGTATTTT.

This clonotype was recorded many times. The chain joins TRBV5-4 to TRBJ2-3; possibly TRBD1 for D (6 bases). In germline, CDR1 is SGHNT, CDR2 YYREEE (reference sequence). This CDR3 spans 16 amino acids. V lost 4 bases and J lost 5, with 20 bases in between. The DNA for the CDR3 is TGTGCCAGCAGCCCCCGATGGCAGGGGAGTCAAGATACGCAGTATTTT. This sequence encodes CASSPRWQGSQDTQYF.